One sample yielded the 24 T cell receptor beta chains listed below, sequenced in a study of blood T cell repertoires in COVID-19. Assay used: immunoSEQ multiplex PCR; TCRdb lists only in-frame clones, some missing. The sample yields just over 200,000 clones, just over 85% seen once. Sequenced sample: peripheral blood. The source is a man aged 80 or over with acute or convalescent COVID-19.

The chain has TRBV30 and TRBJ1-4; D not resolved. Per the germline V gene, CDR1 is GTSNPN and CDR2 is SVGIG (reference sequence). The CDR3 is 15 residues long. The V gene lost 3 bases and the J gene lost 0 bases, with 11 bases spanning the gap. In DNA, the CDR3 is TGTGCCTGGAGGAGAGGTGGAGCAACTAATGAAAAACTGTTTTTT. It codes for CAWRRGGATNEKLFF.

The gene calls are TRBV7-2 and TRBJ2-1; TRBD2 agrees at 9 bases. Unmatched junction bases numbered 15, after V lost 5 bases and J lost 7 bases. In germline, CDR1 is SGHTA, CDR2 FQGNSA. This CDR3 spans 17 amino acids. The CDR3 region has the DNA TGTGCCAGCAGCGACAAAGGGACTAGCTATAGACCAAATGAGCAGTTCTTC. Amino acids: CASSDKGTSYRPNEQFF.

CDR3 loop: CASSLVPIRGSYNEQFF. CDR3 in DNA: TGTGCCAGCAGCTTAGTACCCATCCGGGGCTCCTACAATGAGCAGTTCTTC. The chain carries TRBV7-2 and TRBJ2-1, with a possible D match to TRBD2 (5 bases). The germline V gene encodes CDR1 SGHTA and CDR2 FQGNSA. Trimming took 1 base from V and 0 from J, leaving 13 bases between them. The CDR3 sequence is 17 residues long.

V is TRBV10-1 and J is TRBJ2-7; D remains unclear. V was clipped by 4 bases and J by 4 bases, with 14 bases between them. This CDR3 has 14 residues. Germline V gene data show CDR1 as WNHNN and CDR2 as SYGVQD (reference sequence). CDR3 in amino acids: CASSGLITIYEQYV. The CDR3 nucleotides read TGCGCCAGCAGTGGACTCATCACAATTTACGAGCAGTACGTC.

This clone has a handful of counts. The rearrangement uses TRBV4-1 and TRBJ1-5; D unclear. Germline V gene data show CDR1 as MGHRA and CDR2 as YSYEKL. V was pared by 3 bases and J by 6 bases, with 9 bases between. The CDR3 has 13 residues. The CDR3 loop is CASSQNYGQPQHF. Written as DNA, the CDR3 is TGCGCCAGCAGCCAGAACTATGGTCAGCCCCAGCATTTT.

This chain links TRBV4-2 with TRBJ2-7; 11 nucleotides line up with TRBD2. The ends lost 2 bases at V and 9 bases at J; junction bases unmatched: 9. The CDR3 has 15 amino acids. From germline, CDR1 is LGHNA and CDR2 YNFKEQ. The CDR3 is CASSQTTSGKGVQYF. The CDR3 DNA reads as TGTGCCAGCAGCCAAACGACTAGCGGGAAAGGGGTGCAGTACTTC.

This sequence joins TRBV6-6 and TRBJ2-3; 9 bases are a match to TRBD2. The CDR3 spans 15 residues. V lost 7 bases, J lost 0 bases, and 5 bases stayed unmatched. The germline gives CDR1 MNHNY, CDR2 SVGAGI (reference sequence). In nucleotides, the CDR3 is TGTGCCAGCACTTTAGCGGGAGTAAGCACAGATACGCAGTATTTT. Translated, it gives CASTLAGVSTDTQYF.

V and J are TRBV4-1 and TRBJ2-7; 11 nucleotides agree with TRBD1. From germline, CDR1 is MGHRA and CDR2 YSYEKL. The CDR3 sequence is 15 residues long. V lost 2 bases and J lost 5; bases outside the gene matches: 5. CDR3 sequence: CASSQHGTGGDEQYF. CDR3 in DNA: TGCGCCAGCAGCCAACACGGGACAGGGGGGGACGAGCAGTACTTC.

This clone was seen a few times. The chain uses TRBV19 and TRBJ2-1, with TRBD1 identical over 7 bases. There are 12 residues in the CDR3. The J segment lost 8 bases and the V segment lost 6 bases, leaving 4 bases of the junction unmatched. CDR1 is LNHDA, CDR2 SQIVND, per germline (reference sequence). CDR3 in DNA: TGTGCCAGTAGCCAACAGGGGTATGAGCAGTTCTTC. Its protein is CASSQQGYEQFF.

This chain uses TRBV5-1 with TRBJ2-5; D is uncertain. The CDR3 is 12 residues long. V dropped 5 bases and J dropped 3 bases, with 8 bases sitting between them. Germline CDR1 reads SGHRS; CDR2 reads YFSETQ. The CDR3 loop reads CASRDEEETQYF. The CDR3, as DNA: TGCGCCAGCAGAGACGAGGAAGAGACCCAGTACTTC. The full variable domain, rest sourced from reference TRBV5-1 and TRBJ2-5, is KAGVTQTPRYLIKTRGQQVTLSCSPISGHRSVSWYQQTPGQGLQFLFEYFSETQRNKGNFPGRFSGRQFSNSRSEMNVSTLELGDSALYLCASRDEEETQYFGPGTRLLVL.

V gene TRBV6-5 combines with J gene TRBJ2-7; 9 bases agree with TRBD2. With V trimmed by 5 bases and J by 8 bases, 4 bases remained unmatched. The CDR3 is 12 amino acids. Germline lookup yields CDR1 MNHEY and CDR2 SVGAGI. CDR3 amino acids: CASSPSGTQQYV. CDR3 sequence (DNA): TGTGCCAGCAGTCCTAGCGGGACCCAGCAGTACGTC.

The chain employs TRBV24-1 and TRBJ1-2; unclear D gene. Germline CDR1 is KGHDR and CDR2 is SFDVKD. V was pared by 4 bases and J by 5 bases, with 10 bases between. CDR3 length equals 13 residues. CDR3 amino acids: CATSEINSYGYTF. The CDR3 nucleotides read TGTGCCACCAGTGAAATTAATTCGTATGGCTACACCTTC.

This clone has only one observation. The rearrangement joins TRBV2 to TRBJ2-7; D remains ambiguous. The CDR3 consists of 13 residues. Germline values: CDR1 SNHLY, CDR2 FYNNEI. Deletions cut 6 bases from V and 5 bases from J, with 14 bases between. The CDR3, as DNA: TGTGCCAGCAGCGCCCTTCAAAGCGACGAGCAGTACTTC. Translation: CASSALQSDEQYF. The variable domain in full, with the rest retrieved from reference TRBV2 and TRBJ2-7, is EPEVTQTPSHQVTQMGQEVILRCVPISNHLYFYWYRQILGQKVEFLVSFYNNEISEKSEIFDDQFSVERPDGSNFTLKIRSTKLEDSAMYFCASSALQSDEQYFGPGTRLTVT.

Only a few counts were recorded for this clone. The V call is TRBV5-1, the J call TRBJ1-1, with D maybe TRBD1 (5 bases). There are 12 residues in the CDR3. Trimming removed 1 base at V and 10 bases at J, with 11 bases between. The germline V gene has CDR1 SGHRS and CDR2 YFSETQ. DNA for the CDR3: TGCGCCAGCAGCTTGAACCGGGACTCAGCTTTCTTT. Residues: CASSLNRDSAFF.

This clone showed up just a few times. The chain employs TRBV5-1 and TRBJ2-2, with 7 positions matching TRBD1. Unmatched junction bases numbered 3, after V lost 7 bases and J lost 3 bases. The CDR3 runs to 13 residues. Germline loops: CDR1 SGHRS, CDR2 YFSETQ. The CDR3 sequence is CASGTGDTGELFF. The CDR3 bases are TGCGCCAGCGGAACAGGGGACACCGGGGAGCTGTTTTTT.

This clone was counted a few times. In DNA, the CDR3 is TGTGCCAGCTCACCAAGTACCGCCTCACTCGTCTCGAACTATGGCTACACCTTC. Its protein product is CASSPSTASLVSNYGYTF. This rearrangement joins TRBV18 to TRBJ1-2, with D hard to call. V lost 2 bases, J lost 2 bases, and 21 bases lay in between. This CDR3 has 18 residues. The germline gives CDR1 KGHSH, CDR2 LQKENI. Complete variable domain (other parts from reference TRBV18 and TRBJ1-2): NAGVMQNPRHLVRRRGQEARLRCSPMKGHSHVYWYRQLPEEGLKFMVYLQKENIIDESGMPKERFSAEFPKEGPSILRIQQVVRGDSAAYFCASSPSTASLVSNYGYTFGSGTRLTVV.

The V gene is TRBV11-2, the J gene TRBJ1-5; possibly TRBD1 for D (6 bases). CDR3 size: 13 residues. The V and J ends lost 5 bases and 6 bases respectively, with 11 bases between them. Germline CDR1 and CDR2: SGHAT and FQNNGV. In nucleotides, the CDR3 is TGTGCCAGCAGCCCCGACAGGAGTCAGCCCCAGCATTTT. This translates into CASSPDRSQPQHF.

The chain carries TRBV20-1 and TRBJ1-5; maybe TRBD1 (6 bases). CDR1 is DFQATT and CDR2 is SNEGSKA in the germline V gene (reference sequence). The CDR3 extends over 13 amino acids. The V end was cut by 3 bases, the J end by 4 bases, with 10 bases between. This CDR3 reads CSASPTGNQPQHF. CDR3 bases: TGCAGTGCTAGTCCTACAGGGAATCAGCCCCAGCATTTT.

A single count supports this clone. The chain uses TRBV28 and TRBJ2-1; the match to TRBD1 covers 7 bases. Trimming took 3 bases from V and 8 from J; bases not matched to a gene: 7. The CDR3 is made up of 14 amino acids. CDR1 is MDHEN, CDR2 SYDVKM, per germline. The CDR3 loop is CASSLNRGVDEQFF. CDR3 sequence (DNA): TGTGCCAGCAGTTTGAACAGGGGAGTGGATGAGCAGTTCTTC.

This clone was recorded once. The V gene is TRBV24-1, the J gene TRBJ2-1; no clear D. Trimming pared 1 base from V and 8 bases from J, leaving 11 bases between. CDR1 and CDR2 (germline): KGHDR, SFDVKD. The CDR3 runs 14 residues. The CDR3 sequence: CATSDFPKSDEQFF. The CDR3 DNA reads TGTGCCACCAGTGATTTCCCCAAGAGTGATGAGCAGTTCTTC.

About this clone itself: Other DNA sequences from this sample encode an identical CDR3 as well. The V and J genes are TRBV11-3 and TRBJ1-1, with D unresolved. CDR1 and CDR2 (germline): SGHNT, YENEEA. This CDR3 is built from 13 residues. V was trimmed by 4 bases and J by 1 base, leaving 7 bases between them. The CDR3 sequence: CASSSTGNTEAFF. The CDR3 coding sequence is TGTGCCAGCAGCTCAACGGGGAACACTGAAGCTTTCTTT.

The chain recombines TRBV5-1 with TRBJ2-3, with D maybe TRBD1 (6 bases). The CDR3 covers 14 residues. Trimming pared 8 bases from V and 1 base from J, leaving 14 bases between. The germline gives CDR1 SGHRS, CDR2 YFSETQ. The CDR3 sequence: CASQQGGGTDTQYF. The CDR3 DNA reads as TGCGCCAGTCAACAGGGCGGAGGCACAGATACGCAGTATTTT.

The rearrangement joins TRBV30 to TRBJ2-3; 11 nucleotides agree with TRBD2. Germline CDR1 and CDR2: GTSNPN and SVGIG (reference sequence). The V segment lost 3 bases and the J segment 1 base; nucleotides outside the gene matches: 6. The CDR3 covers 16 residues. CDR3: CAWRPTSGRGTDTQYF. Written as DNA, the CDR3 is TGTGCCTGGAGGCCAACTAGCGGGAGAGGCACAGATACGCAGTATTTT.

CDR3 region: CASSIDRLAGGEQFF. As DNA, the CDR3 is TGTGCCAGTAGTATAGATCGACTAGCGGGGGGGGAGCAGTTCTTC. The chain carries TRBV19 and TRBJ2-1, with 14 nucleotides matching TRBD2. The CDR3 is 15 amino acids. J lost 10 bases, V lost 0 bases, and 2 bases had no gene match. Looked up from germline, CDR1 is LNHDA and CDR2 is SQIVND (reference sequence). The full variable domain, completed using reference TRBV19 and TRBJ2-1, is DGGITQSPKYLFRKEGQNVTLSCEQNLNHDAMYWYRQDPGQGLRLIYYSQIVNDFQKGDIAEGYSVSREKKESFPLTVTSAQKNPTAFYLCASSIDRLAGGEQFFGPGTRLTVL.